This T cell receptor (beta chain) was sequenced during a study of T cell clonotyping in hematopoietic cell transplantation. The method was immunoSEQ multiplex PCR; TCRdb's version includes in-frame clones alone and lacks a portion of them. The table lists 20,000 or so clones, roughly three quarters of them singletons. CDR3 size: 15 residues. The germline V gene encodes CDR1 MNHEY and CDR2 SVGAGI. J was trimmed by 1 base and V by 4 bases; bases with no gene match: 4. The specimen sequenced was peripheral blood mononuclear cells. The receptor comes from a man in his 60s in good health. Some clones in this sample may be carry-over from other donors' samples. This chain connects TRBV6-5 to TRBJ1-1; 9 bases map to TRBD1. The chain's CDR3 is CASSSWTGANTEAFF. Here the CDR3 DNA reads TGTGCCAGCAGTTCTTGGACAGGGGCGAACACTGAAGCTTTCTTT.